The 29 T cell receptor beta chains below all came from one sample that was sequenced in a study. TCRdb re-called the 5' RACE reads through MiXCR, storing one row per CDR3 protein. Of under 45,000 distinct CDR3 sequences in the sample, around 28% were seen once. Material for sequencing was tumor-infiltrating memory CD4+ T cells sorted from the breast tumor. The subset denotes: memory CD4+ T cells, CD4+CD45RO+CD25-. These receptors were taken from a female donor with breast cancer.

V and J are TRBV27 and TRBJ1-1; 8 positions agree with TRBD1. J was trimmed by 4 bases and V by 3 bases; bases with no gene match: 4. The CDR3 is made up of 14 amino acids. The V gene's germline CDR1 is MNHEY and CDR2 SMNVEV (reference sequence). DNA for the CDR3: TGTGCCAGCAGTTTCAGGGGGCTAGGCACTGAAGCTTTCTTT. It codes for CASSFRGLGTEAFF.

The chain has TRBV9 and TRBJ2-5, with a tentative D call TRBD1 (5 bases). Trimming stripped 0 bases from V and 2 bases from J, with 11 bases between. CDR1 is SGDLS, CDR2 YYNGEE, per germline. CDR3 length equals 15 residues. The CDR3 here is CASSVGGRQQETQYF. DNA of the CDR3: TGTGCCAGCAGCGTAGGGGGAAGACAGCAAGAGACCCAGTACTTC.

This clonotype has just a few counts. CDR3 sequence reads: CASSTGGDGYTF. The CDR3, as DNA: TGTGCCAGCAGCACAGGGGGCGATGGCTACACCTTC. The chain links TRBV28 to TRBJ1-2; 9 nucleotides match TRBD1. V lost 6 bases to trimming and J lost 6 bases; unmatched junction nucleotides: 2. This CDR3 has 12 amino acids. Germline V gene data show CDR1 as MDHEN and CDR2 as SYDVKM.

This clonotype was detected ten times or more. The chain recombines TRBV7-3 with TRBJ1-5; tentatively, D is TRBD1 (5 bases). This CDR3 is built from 13 residues. Germline V gives CDR1 SGHTA, CDR2 FQGTGA. V was cut by 5 bases and J by 7 bases, with 12 bases left in between. CDR3 DNA: TGTGCCAGCAGCCCAGGTTGGGGGCAGCCCCAGCATTTT. Protein sequence: CASSPGWGQPQHF.

The chain has TRBV27 and TRBJ1-5, with unresolved D. The CDR3 is 14 residues long. Germline V gene lookup returns CDR1 MNHEY and CDR2 SMNVEV (reference sequence). V lost 2 bases and J lost 9, with 14 bases in between. The CDR3 DNA sequence: TGTGCCAGCAGTTTAAGGGAGCCCTGGGCGCCCCAGCATTTT. Encoded protein: CASSLREPWAPQHF.

The CDR3 loop reads CASSHLGTSYEQYF. As DNA, the CDR3 is TGCGCCAGCAGCCATCTCGGGACATCCTACGAGCAGTACTTC. The genes are TRBV4-1 and TRBJ2-7; D perhaps matches TRBD1 (6 bases). The CDR3 totals 14 residues. V dropped 3 bases and J dropped 1 base, with 10 bases sitting between them. CDR1 MGHRA and CDR2 YSYEKL come from the germline V gene.

The chain couples TRBV9 to TRBJ2-3; D could derive from TRBD1 or TRBD2 (5 bases each). Trimming left V 0 bases short and J 6 bases short, with 14 bases between. This CDR3 is built from 15 residues. The germline CDR1 and CDR2 sequences are SGDLS and YYNGEE. Here the CDR3 DNA reads TGTGCCAGCAGCGTAGTTACCACAGGCGGGGATACGCAGTATTTT. Its translation: CASSVVTTGGDTQYF.

The table lists this clonotype with many counts. DNA of the CDR3: TGCAGCGTTGAAGATTCTGGGGTAGGGGATGAGCAGTTCTTC. It is translated as CSVEDSGVGDEQFF. The rearrangement uses TRBV29-1 and TRBJ2-1, with D perhaps matching TRBD1 (5 bases). V was shortened by 0 bases and J by 8 bases, with 14 bases between the two germline ends. Per germline, CDR1 SQVTM and CDR2 ANQGSEA. The CDR3 spans 14 residues.

Regarding this clonotype: One junction end does not reproduce the germline sequence, and a read error may be involved. The rearrangement links TRBV6-5 to TRBJ2-1; 9 bases line up with TRBD2. Germline CDR1 and CDR2: MNHEY and SVGAGI. CDR3 length equals 16 residues. As DNA, the CDR3 is TGTGCCAGCAGGGATAGCGGGAGCGGGACCTACAATGAACAGTTCTTC. It translates to CASRDSGSGTYNEQFF.

Turning to this clonotype: The junction differs from germline at one of its ends, possibly a read error. The CDR3 DNA sequence: TGCGCCGGCAGCTTCCGACACCCCAGCACAGATACGCAGTATTTT. This encodes CAGSFRHPSTDTQYF. The chain joins TRBV5-1 to TRBJ2-3; no firm D call. CDR1 and CDR2 (germline): SGHRS, YFSETQ. The CDR3 extends over 15 amino acids.

The table lists this clonotype with many counts. This chain connects TRBV7-2 to TRBJ1-6, with D perhaps matching TRBD1 (5 bases). Germline CDR1 and CDR2: SGHTA and FQGNSA. Between the trimmed V and J ends, which lost 6 bases and 13 bases, there was a span of 22 bases. The CDR3 covers 15 residues. The CDR3 DNA reads as TGTGCCAGCAGGCCAGGGACTTTTCCCTCTTCGCCCCTCCACTTT. It yields the protein CASRPGTFPSSPLHF.

A few counts support this clonotype. The rearrangement links TRBV6-6 to TRBJ2-7, with 8 bases that match TRBD2. CDR1 MNHNY and CDR2 SVGAGI come from the germline V gene (reference sequence). Germline trimming cut 0 bases from V and 0 bases from J; bases unmatched to any gene: 7. The CDR3 totals 17 residues. CDR3 residues: CASSYSERGLNSYEQYF. CDR3 nucleotides: TGTGCCAGCAGTTACTCTGAGCGGGGGTTAAACTCCTACGAGCAGTACTTC.

The V and J genes are TRBV6-2 or TRBV6-3 and TRBJ1-2; D ambiguous. V was trimmed by 6 bases and J by 0 bases, leaving 5 bases between them. The V gene's germline CDR1 is MNHEY and CDR2 SVGEGT. The CDR3 runs 12 residues. CDR3 DNA: TGTGCCAGCAGGGATCCTAACTATGGCTACACCTTC. Its protein is CASRDPNYGYTF.

The rearrangement joins TRBV28 to TRBJ2-5, with TRBD2 matching over 9 bases. Germline CDR1 is MDHEN and CDR2 is SYDVKM. CDR3 size: 15 residues. V was clipped by 3 bases and J by 3 bases; unmatched bases: 5. CDR3 nucleotides: TGTGCCAGCAGTTTCGGGGCGGGAGGGGAAGAGACCCAGTACTTC. It encodes CASSFGAGGEETQYF.

This clonotype was detected ten times or more. This rearrangement joins TRBV7-2 to TRBJ1-1; tentative D call: TRBD1 (6 bases). The CDR3 runs to 15 residues. V was shortened by 1 base and J by 5 bases, with 14 bases between the two germline ends. Germline lookup yields CDR1 SGHTA and CDR2 FQGNSA. The CDR3 region is CASSLVQGRSTEAFF. The CDR3 DNA is TGTGCCAGCAGCTTAGTACAGGGTCGGAGTACTGAAGCTTTCTTT.

This clonotype was observed a handful of times. V is TRBV19 and J is TRBJ1-2, with D unresolved. The germline V gene encodes CDR1 LNHDA and CDR2 SQIVND (reference sequence). V lost 5 bases and J lost 7, with 14 bases in between. This CDR3 region has 13 residues. CDR3 in amino acids: CASSQRPAFGYTF. In DNA form, the CDR3 reads TGTGCCAGTAGTCAACGGCCGGCATTTGGCTACACCTTC.

In this sample, this clonotype turned up a few times. The V gene is TRBV6-2 or TRBV6-3, the J gene TRBJ2-1; D is possibly TRBD1 or TRBD2 (6 bases each). Germline CDR1 reads MNHEY; CDR2 reads SVGEGT. This CDR3 has 13 amino acids. The V end lost 4 bases, the J end lost 7 bases, and 11 bases lay between the germline ends. In DNA form, the CDR3 reads TGTGCCAGCAGTTGGGGGGCTAATAATGAGCAGTTCTTC. This sequence encodes CASSWGANNEQFF.

The CDR3 region has the DNA TGTGCCAGCGAGGACAGGGGCGTTGAGAAACTGTTTTTT. It codes for CASEDRGVEKLFF. The rearrangement links TRBV5-8 to TRBJ1-4, with 9 bases lining up with TRBD1. CDR3 length: 13 residues. Losses at the gene ends were 7 bases for V and 11 bases for J; bases not matched to a gene: 9. The germline gives CDR1 SGHTS, CDR2 YDEGEE. Full variable domain (remainder filled in from reference TRBV5-8 and TRBJ1-4): EAGVTQSPTHLIKTRGQQATLRCSPISGHTSVYWYQQALGLGLQFLLWYDEGEERNRGNFPPRFSGRQFPNYSSELNVNALELEDSALYLCASEDRGVEKLFFGSGTQLSVL.

Remarks on this clonotype: A read error may be the cause here, since a much bigger clone is one base away. J is TRBJ2-7 and V is TRBV12-3 or TRBV12-4; no reliable D call. V was shortened by 3 bases and J by 6 bases, with 12 bases between the two germline ends. The CDR3 length is 13 residues. This CDR3 is CASSLNLRSEQYF. The CDR3 DNA is TGTGCCAGCAGTTTGAATCTCCGTAGCGAGCAGTACTTC.

This clonotype was recorded a few times. The J gene is TRBJ1-3, the V gene TRBV10-3; weak D call: TRBD1 (6 bases). This CDR3 is built from 15 residues. The ends were cut back, 3 bases at V and 6 bases at J, with 15 bases in the middle. The germline V gene encodes CDR1 ENHRY and CDR2 SYGVKD. The CDR3 DNA reads TGTGCCATCAGTGATCCTCGCGCAGGGGCAAACACCATATATTTT. Its protein is CAISDPRAGANTIYF.

The chain has TRBV6-6 and TRBJ2-1, with TRBD2 matching over 10 bases. The germline gives CDR1 MNHNY, CDR2 SVGAGI (reference sequence). V lost 0 bases to trimming and J lost 7 bases; unmatched junction nucleotides: 3. The length of the CDR3 is 15 residues. The CDR3 is CASSYSASGSNEQFF. The CDR3 nucleotides read TGTGCCAGCAGTTACTCGGCTAGCGGGAGTAATGAGCAGTTCTTC.

The sample holds many counts of this clonotype. This rearrangement joins TRBV7-2 to TRBJ1-4; 9 bases are a match to TRBD1. The germline V gene has CDR1 SGHTA and CDR2 FQGNSA. The CDR3 has 15 amino acids. Unmatched junction bases numbered 6, after V lost 3 bases and J lost 7 bases. The CDR3 is CASSFTGTGSEKLFF. The CDR3 DNA is TGTGCCAGCAGCTTCACCGGGACAGGGAGTGAAAAACTGTTTTTT.

V and J are TRBV30 and TRBJ2-3; 9 bases map to TRBD1. The junction had 12 bases not matched to a gene; V was cut back by 8 bases and J by 6 bases. Germline CDR1 is GTSNPN and CDR2 is SVGIG (reference sequence). The CDR3 is 14 residues long. CDR3 in amino acids: CAKSQGAQTDTQYF. Written as DNA, the CDR3 is TGTGCCAAATCACAGGGGGCCCAGACGGATACGCAGTATTTT.

As for this clonotype: It may be a read error: a sequence one base away is much more abundant. The genes are TRBV6-2 or TRBV6-3 and TRBJ2-1; a possible D gene is TRBD1 (6 bases). The germline V gene encodes CDR1 MNHEY and CDR2 SVGEGT. This CDR3 region has 13 residues. CDR3 DNA sequence: TGTGCCTGCAGTTCCCTGGACAGCAATGAGCAGTTCTTC. Translating gives CACSSLDSNEQFF.

At least ten counts were recorded for this clonotype. This rearrangement joins TRBV27 to TRBJ1-1; no clear D gene. V was shortened by 1 base and J by 1 base, with 7 bases between the two germline ends. This CDR3 has 14 amino acids. Looked up from germline, CDR1 is MNHEY and CDR2 is SMNVEV (reference sequence). CDR3 sequence (DNA): TGTGCCAGCAGTTTATTGGGAGGGAACACTGAAGCTTTCTTT. It specifies CASSLLGGNTEAFF.

This clonotype was counted between two and nine times. The chain uses TRBV19 and TRBJ1-5; 8 nucleotides agree with TRBD1. Trimming at V came to 9 bases and at J to 5 bases, leaving 12 bases not matched to a gene. Germline lookup yields CDR1 LNHDA and CDR2 SQIVND (reference sequence). The CDR3 totals 15 residues. CDR3 sequence (DNA): TGTGCCAGCCGAGAGAGAGGACAGGGCTATCAGCCCCAGCATTTT. This sequence encodes CASRERGQGYQPQHF.

This clonotype was seen repeatedly, ten times or more. The chain has TRBV20-1 and TRBJ2-6; 8 bases map to TRBD1. The CDR3 covers 17 residues. The germline gives CDR1 DFQATT, CDR2 SNEGSKA (reference sequence). V lost 6 bases, J lost 0 bases, and 10 bases stayed unmatched. The CDR3 sequence: CSAEDRGRGSGANVLTF. CDR3 in DNA: TGCAGTGCGGAAGACAGGGGTAGAGGCTCTGGGGCCAACGTCCTGACTTTC.

The rearrangement joins TRBV10-3 to TRBJ2-3; perhaps TRBD2 as D (6 bases). Trimming removed 2 bases at V and 6 bases at J, with 18 bases between. Per germline, CDR1 ENHRY and CDR2 SYGVKD. The CDR3 spans 16 residues. The CDR3 bases are TGTGCCATCAGTGAGCGAGGAGGGGTCTCTTCTGATACGCAGTATTTT. This codes for CAISERGGVSSDTQYF.

This clonotype has at least ten counts. The gene calls are TRBV4-2 and TRBJ1-3; D ambiguous. Germline loops: CDR1 LGHNA, CDR2 YNFKEQ. There are 16 residues in the CDR3. The V gene lost 4 bases and the J gene lost 0 bases, with 13 bases spanning the gap. CDR3 nucleotides: TGTGCCAGCAGCCCAGCGACGGCGGTCTCTGGAAACACCATATATTTT. Encoded protein: CASSPATAVSGNTIYF.